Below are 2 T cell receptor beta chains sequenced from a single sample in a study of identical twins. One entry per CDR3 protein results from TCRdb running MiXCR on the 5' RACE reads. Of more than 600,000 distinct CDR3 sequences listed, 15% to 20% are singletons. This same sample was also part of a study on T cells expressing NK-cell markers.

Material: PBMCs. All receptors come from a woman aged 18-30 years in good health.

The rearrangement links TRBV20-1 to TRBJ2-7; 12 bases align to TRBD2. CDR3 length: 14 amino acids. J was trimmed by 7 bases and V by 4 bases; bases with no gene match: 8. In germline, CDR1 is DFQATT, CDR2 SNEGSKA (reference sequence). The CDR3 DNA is TGCAGTGCTACCTTGACTAGCGGGGGAGGAGAGCAGTACTTC. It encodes CSATLTSGGGEQYF.

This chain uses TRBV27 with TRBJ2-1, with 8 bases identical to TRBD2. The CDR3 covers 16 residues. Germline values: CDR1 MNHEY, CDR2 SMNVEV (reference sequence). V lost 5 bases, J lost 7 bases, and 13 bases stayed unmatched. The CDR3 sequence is CASSPLLSGRDNEQFF. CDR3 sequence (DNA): TGTGCCAGCAGTCCCCTTTTGAGCGGGAGAGATAATGAGCAGTTCTTC.